This T cell receptor beta chain was sequenced for a study of OX40 agonist ivuxolimab in advanced cancers. Points from the study as a whole: A proportion of nonresponders additionally exhibited low normalized T-cell clonal expansion.

The length of the CDR3 is 14 residues. V was trimmed by 4 bases and J by 0 bases, leaving 10 bases between them. Germline V gene data show CDR1 as SGHRS and CDR2 as YFSETQ. As to this clone: Its antigen is unidentified.

Data came from immunoSEQ multiplex PCR; TCRdb stores just in-frame clones and leaves some out. The table has about 53,000 clones, around 79% seen once. Autoimmune disease history or systemic immunosuppression led to patients being barred. Drawing of blood for sampling happened at baseline, at cycle 4 day 1, and at cycle 7 day 1. The chain employs TRBV5-1 and TRBJ1-2; tentatively, D is TRBD1 (5 bases). This TCR derives from an adult with an advanced solid tumor such as melanoma, head and neck, liver or kidney cancer. Sequenced material: CD4+ or CD8+ T cells sorted from blood, taken in a trial of the OX40 agonist ivuxolimab. CDR3 in DNA: TGCGCCAGCAGCAGGGACGGGGCTAACTATGGCTACACCTTC. Encoded protein: CASSRDGANYGYTF.